Listed here are 5 T cell receptor beta chains from one sample, sequenced in a study of shared clonotypes between healthy human individuals. The assay was immunoSEQ multiplex PCR, and TCRdb's table has in-frame clones only and misses some. The table records some 300,000 clones, around 67% of them present only once. The sequencing sample was made of memory CD4+ T cells sorted from blood. Stated subset: CD45RA-negative fraction. All receptors come from a man aged 30-40 years in good health.

The chain carries TRBV5-4 and TRBJ1-1; possibly TRBD1 for D (5 bases). The germline V and J ends were trimmed by 1 base and 6 bases, with 13 bases remaining between them. This CDR3 spans 14 amino acids. Germline V lookup: CDR1 SGHNT, CDR2 YYREEE (reference sequence). CDR3 amino acids: CASSLWQGNAEAFF. CDR3 in DNA: TGTGCCAGCAGCTTGTGGCAGGGCAACGCTGAAGCTTTCTTT. The full variable domain, rest sourced from reference TRBV5-4 and TRBJ1-1, is ETGVTQSPTHLIKTRGQQVTLRCSSQSGHNTVSWYQQALGQGPQFIFQYYREEENGRGNFPPRFSGLQFPNYSSELNVNALELDDSALYLCASSLWQGNAEAFFGQGTRLTVV.

This clone was seen only once. Other DNA variants within this sample encode the same CDR3. The chain employs TRBV5-6 and TRBJ2-5; TRBD2 matches 8 bases. Germline trimming cut 3 bases from V and 7 bases from J; bases unmatched to any gene: 5. The CDR3 has 13 amino acids. Looked up from germline, CDR1 is SGHDT and CDR2 is YYEEEE. The CDR3: CASSSRGGWTQYF. DNA for the CDR3: TGTGCCAGCAGCTCCCGGGGGGGCTGGACCCAGTACTTC.

The genes are TRBV25-1 and TRBJ1-1; 9 bases fit TRBD1. V lost 3 bases to trimming and J lost 4 bases; unmatched junction nucleotides: 3. Germline V gene lookup returns CDR1 MGHDK and CDR2 SYGVNS. The CDR3 spans 14 residues. CDR3 bases: TGTGCCAGCAGTGACCGGACAGGGGTCACTGAAGCTTTCTTT. Encoded protein: CASSDRTGVTEAFF. The full variable domain, rest sourced from reference TRBV25-1 and TRBJ1-1, is EADIYQTPRYLVIGTGKKITLECSQTMGHDKMYWYQQDPGMELHLIHYSYGVNSTEKGDLSSESTVSRIRTEHFPLTLESARPSHTSQYLCASSDRTGVTEAFFGQGTRLTVV.

The rearrangement links TRBV7-2 to TRBJ1-1; no clear D gene. Germline CDR1 and CDR2: SGHTA and FQGNSA. Trimming shortened V by 4 bases and J by 0 bases, and 6 bases separated the two germline ends. The CDR3 runs to 13 residues. The CDR3 is CASSSTVNTEAFF. CDR3 in DNA: TGTGCCAGCAGCTCAACAGTGAACACTGAAGCTTTCTTT. Based on the CDR3 plus reference TRBV7-2 and TRBJ1-1, the full variable domain is GAGVSQSPSNKVTEKGKDVELRCDPISGHTALYWYRQSLGQGLEFLIYFQGNSAPDKSGLPSDRFSAERTGGSVSTLTIQRTQQEDSAVYLCASSSTVNTEAFFGQGTRLTVV.

The chain uses TRBV19 and TRBJ1-2; D is undetermined. The CDR3 is 14 amino acids. Trimming shortened V by 7 bases and J by 2 bases, and 14 bases separated the two germline ends. Per the germline V gene, CDR1 is LNHDA and CDR2 is SQIVND (reference sequence). The CDR3 protein is CASNNVRINYGYTF. The CDR3 DNA follows: TGTGCCAGTAATAACGTCCGGATAAACTATGGCTACACCTTC.